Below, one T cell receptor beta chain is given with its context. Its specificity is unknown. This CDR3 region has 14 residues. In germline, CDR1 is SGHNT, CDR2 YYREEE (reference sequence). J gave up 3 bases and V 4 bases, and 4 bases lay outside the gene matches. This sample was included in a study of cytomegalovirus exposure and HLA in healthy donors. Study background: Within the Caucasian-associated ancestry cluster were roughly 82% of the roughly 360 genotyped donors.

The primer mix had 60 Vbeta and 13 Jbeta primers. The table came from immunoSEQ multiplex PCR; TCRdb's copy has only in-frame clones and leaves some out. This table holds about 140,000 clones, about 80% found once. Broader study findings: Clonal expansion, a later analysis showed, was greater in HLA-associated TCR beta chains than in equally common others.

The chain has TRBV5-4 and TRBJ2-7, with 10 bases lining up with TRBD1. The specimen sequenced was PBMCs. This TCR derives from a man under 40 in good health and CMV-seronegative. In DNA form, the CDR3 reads TGTGCCAGCAGCCCTGACAGGGGGCTCTACGAGCAGTACTTC. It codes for CASSPDRGLYEQYF.